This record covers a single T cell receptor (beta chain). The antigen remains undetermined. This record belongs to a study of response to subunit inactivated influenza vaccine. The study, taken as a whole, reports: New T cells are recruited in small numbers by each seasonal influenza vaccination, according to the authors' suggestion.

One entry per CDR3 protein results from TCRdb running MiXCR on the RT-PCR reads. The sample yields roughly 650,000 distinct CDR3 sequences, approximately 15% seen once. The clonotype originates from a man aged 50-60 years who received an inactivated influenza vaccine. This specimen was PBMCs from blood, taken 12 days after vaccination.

The CDR3 bases are TGTGCCAGCAGGCTCCCGGCCCACGGGAACACGCAGTATTTT. It yields the protein CASRLPAHGNTQYF. The chain is built from TRBV7-2 and TRBJ2-3; D may be TRBD2 (5 bases). The CDR3 length is 14 residues. Looked up from germline, CDR1 is SGHTA and CDR2 is FQGNSA. V was shortened by 6 bases and J by 9 bases, with 19 bases between the two germline ends.